These T cell receptor beta chains were read from a single sample in a study of T cell changes during pregnancy in multiple sclerosis. Data came from immunoSEQ multiplex PCR; TCRdb stores just in-frame clones and leaves some out. The sample holds approximately 41,000 clones; 90% are singletons and the top ten take approximately 0.52%. Sequencing used CD4+ T cells from peripheral blood mononuclear cells, obtained in the second trimester of pregnancy. The receptors were gathered from a female donor with multiple sclerosis, enrolled in a pregnancy study. Both conserved end residues are trimmed from each CDR3. The listing skips clone size in some rows; elsewhere it reads once, few, many or a size class.

len,abundance,v_gene,CDR3aa
13,NA,TRBV4-1,ASSQESGHYYGYT
12,NA,TRBV7-9,ASSLISGSLVQF
14,NA,TRBV14,ASSPFLISSYNEQF
14,NA,TRBV4-2,ASSQELAASTDTQY
11,NA,TRBV27,ASSDRGGTEAF
11,NA,TRBV7-2,ASSLPGLARVG
18,NA,TRBV2,ASAVVRRGTVRQRPYGYT
12,few,TRBV6-1,ASSDTGRGQPQH
9,NA,TRBV11-2,ASSAPYEQY
13,once,TRBV4-1,ASSQETGEGYEQY
11,few,TRBV25-1,ASSEFGGQPQH
13,once,TRBV7-9,ASSLAGRLNTEAF
12,NA,TRBV7-9,ASSRLAGRNEQF